A single sample is the source of the 17 T cell receptor beta chains below, sequenced in a study of cytotoxic CD8 clonotypes in ibrutinib-treated CLL. The assay was immunoSEQ multiplex PCR, and TCRdb's table has in-frame clones only and misses some. The sample includes 130,000 or so clones, under 90% seen only once; the top ten take 3% to 4%. This sample comprised PBMCs, obtained after 24 months of ibrutinib treatment. The receptors stem from a human donor with chronic lymphocytic leukemia.

This chain links TRBV10-1 with TRBJ2-2; possible D gene TRBD1, 6 bases. The germline V gene has CDR1 WNHNN and CDR2 SYGVQD (reference sequence). Trimming took off 7 bases at V and 2 bases at J, with 14 bases between the two ends. The CDR3 runs to 15 residues. CDR3 residues: CASNRPGQNTGELFF. The CDR3 DNA follows: TGCGCCAGCAATCGTCCGGGACAAAACACCGGGGAGCTGTTTTTT.

V gene TRBV19 combines with J gene TRBJ2-4, with a tentative D call TRBD1 (5 bases). Germline values: CDR1 LNHDA, CDR2 SQIVND (reference sequence). The length of the CDR3 is 16 residues. Between the trimmed V and J ends, which lost 3 bases and 0 bases, there was a span of 12 bases. Here the CDR3 reads CASSIRQIIAKNIQYF. The CDR3 coding sequence is TGTGCCAGTAGTATCCGACAGATTATAGCCAAAAACATTCAGTACTTC. Complete variable domain (other parts from reference TRBV19 and TRBJ2-4): DGGITQSPKYLFRKEGQNVTLSCEQNLNHDAMYWYRQDPGQGLRLIYYSQIVNDFQKGDIAEGYSVSREKKESFPLTVTSAQKNPTAFYLCASSIRQIIAKNIQYFGAGTRLSVL.

V is TRBV7-9 and J is TRBJ1-3, with 7 bases lining up with TRBD1. Germline trimming cut 1 base from V and 0 bases from J; bases unmatched to any gene: 9. Germline CDR1 and CDR2: SEHNR and FQNEAQ (reference sequence). This CDR3 is 18 amino acids long. For the CDR3, the DNA is TGTGCCAGCAGCTTAGGTCGGCGGGACAGACACTCTGGAAACACCATATATTTT. Translation: CASSLGRRDRHSGNTIYF.

The chain uses TRBV4-3 and TRBJ2-7, with no clear D. Germline V CDR1 and CDR2: LGHNA, YSLEER. Trimming took off 1 base at V and 4 bases at J, with 8 bases between the two ends. The CDR3 has 13 amino acids. The CDR3 protein is CASSQVRGYEQYF. Here the CDR3 DNA reads TGCGCCAGCAGCCAAGTTAGAGGATACGAGCAGTACTTC.

The V gene is TRBV30, the J gene TRBJ2-7; 7 bases fit TRBD1. Per germline, CDR1 GTSNPN and CDR2 SVGIG (reference sequence). The CDR3 length is 13 residues. V lost 0 bases to trimming and J lost 5 bases; unmatched junction nucleotides: 4. Written as DNA, the CDR3 is TGTGCCTGGAGTGTGGCCGGACAGGACGAGCAGTACTTC. Residues: CAWSVAGQDEQYF.

This chain uses TRBV6-5 with TRBJ2-2; tentative D call: TRBD2 (6 bases). Trimming removed 1 base at V and 3 bases at J, with 9 bases between. The germline gives CDR1 MNHEY, CDR2 SVGAGI. The CDR3 has 15 amino acids. CDR3 amino acids: CASSYFGGYTGELFF. CDR3 sequence (DNA): TGTGCCAGCAGTTACTTTGGGGGGTACACCGGGGAGCTGTTTTTT.

This clone showed up just once. This chain links TRBV7-6 with TRBJ2-5; tentative D call: TRBD1 (5 bases). This CDR3 region has 13 residues. Germline-derived CDR1 and CDR2 are SGHVS and FNYEAQ. V was pared by 3 bases and J by 1 base, with 6 bases between. The CDR3 region has the DNA TGTGCCAGCAGCTTGACAGCCCAAGAGACCCAGTACTTC. Protein: CASSLTAQETQYF.

The chain joins TRBV2 to TRBJ1-2; 7 bases are a match to TRBD1. The ends lost 5 bases at V and 7 bases at J; junction bases unmatched: 4. Germline CDR1 reads SNHLY; CDR2 reads FYNNEI. The CDR3 consists of 12 residues. In nucleotides, the CDR3 is TGTGCCAGCAGTAGACAGGGACTTGGCTACACCTTC. Translated, it gives CASSRQGLGYTF.

The CDR3 here is CSAGGGVYEQYF. The CDR3 DNA sequence: TGCAGCGCTGGGGGAGGAGTGTACGAGCAGTACTTC. The rearrangement joins TRBV29-1 to TRBJ2-7, with a possible D match to TRBD2 (6 bases). Germline V gives CDR1 SQVTM, CDR2 ANQGSEA. V was clipped by 7 bases and J by 4 bases, with 14 bases between them. The CDR3 loop spans 12 amino acids.

This chain uses TRBV30 with TRBJ1-5, with TRBD1 matching over 9 bases. CDR1 is GTSNPN, CDR2 SVGIG, per germline (reference sequence). This CDR3 spans 13 amino acids. As DNA, the CDR3 is TGTGCTTCGACAGGGGGAGGCAATCAGCCCCAGCATTTT. Protein: CASTGGGNQPQHF. Looking up the rest from reference TRBV30 and TRBJ1-5 gives the full variable domain: SQTIHQWPATLVQPVGSPLSLECTVEGTSNPNLYWYRQAAGRGLQLLFYSVGIGQISSEVPQNLSASRPQDRQFILSSKKLLLSDSGFYLCASTGGGNQPQHFGDGTRLSIL.

The chain combines TRBV11-3 with TRBJ2-3; no definite D call. Germline V gene data show CDR1 as SGHNT and CDR2 as YENEEA. V lost 5 bases to trimming and J lost 3 bases, with 18 bases between them. The CDR3 sequence is 16 residues long. The CDR3, as DNA: TGTGCCAGCAGCCCAATTGAGGTGGGTTCGACAGATACGCAGTATTTT. This gives the protein CASSPIEVGSTDTQYF.

The chain links TRBV28 to TRBJ1-1; tentatively, D is TRBD1 (5 bases). CDR1 MDHEN and CDR2 SYDVKM come from the germline V gene. The V end was cut by 6 bases, the J end by 10 bases, with 21 bases between. The CDR3 totals 14 residues. CDR3 residues: CASSPEPGRERAFF. The CDR3 DNA follows: TGTGCCAGCAGCCCCGAGCCAGGGCGAGAGCGAGCTTTCTTT. Drawing the rest from reference TRBV28 and TRBJ1-1, the complete variable domain is DVKVTQSSRYLVKRTGEKVFLECVQDMDHENMFWYRQDPGLGLRLIYFSYDVKMKEKGDIPEGYSVSREKKERFSLILESASTNQTSMYLCASSPEPGRERAFFGQGTRLTVV.

V usage is TRBV5-1 and J usage is TRBJ2-1, with D tentatively TRBD1 (5 bases). The CDR3 is 15 amino acids. V gave up 7 bases and J gave up 4 bases, with 18 bases separating them. Germline V lookup: CDR1 SGHRS, CDR2 YFSETQ. The chain's CDR3 is CASGATVGSYNEQFF. In DNA, the CDR3 is TGCGCCAGCGGGGCAACGGTGGGCAGTTACAATGAGCAGTTCTTC.

V usage is TRBV18 and J usage is TRBJ1-5; D ambiguous. Trimming removed 2 bases at V and 0 bases at J, with 11 bases between. The germline CDR1 and CDR2 sequences are KGHSH and LQKENI. This CDR3 has 16 amino acids. The CDR3 reads CASSPIGPYSNQPQHF. The CDR3 nucleotides are TGTGCCAGCTCACCAATAGGCCCATATAGCAATCAGCCCCAGCATTTT.

This chain connects TRBV30 to TRBJ1-1; D might be TRBD1 (6 bases). The V and J ends lost 6 bases and 6 bases respectively, with 29 bases between them. Germline V lookup: CDR1 GTSNPN, CDR2 SVGIG (reference sequence). This CDR3 has 17 amino acids. In nucleotides, the CDR3 is TGTGCCTGCCTCCCCTCGACAGGCTGGGGCCCTCTATCTGAAGCTTTCTTT. Its translation is CACLPSTGWGPLSEAFF.

This chain connects TRBV6-5 to TRBJ1-4; D is unclear. The germline V and J ends were trimmed by 4 bases and 0 bases, with 12 bases remaining between them. Per the germline V gene, CDR1 is MNHEY and CDR2 is SVGAGI. The CDR3 length is 16 residues. The CDR3 region is CASSSWPPPTNEKLFF. The CDR3 DNA reads as TGTGCCAGCAGTTCCTGGCCCCCTCCAACTAATGAAAAACTGTTTTTT.

The rearrangement links TRBV10-3 to TRBJ1-5, with 8 bases aligning to TRBD1. The CDR3 sequence is 17 residues long. The germline CDR1 and CDR2 sequences are ENHRY and SYGVKD. With V trimmed by 5 bases and J by 3 bases, 12 bases remained unmatched. The CDR3 DNA sequence: TGTGCCATCAGTCCTATAGCTGGGACAGGATTCAATCAGCCCCAGCATTTT. Translating gives CAISPIAGTGFNQPQHF.